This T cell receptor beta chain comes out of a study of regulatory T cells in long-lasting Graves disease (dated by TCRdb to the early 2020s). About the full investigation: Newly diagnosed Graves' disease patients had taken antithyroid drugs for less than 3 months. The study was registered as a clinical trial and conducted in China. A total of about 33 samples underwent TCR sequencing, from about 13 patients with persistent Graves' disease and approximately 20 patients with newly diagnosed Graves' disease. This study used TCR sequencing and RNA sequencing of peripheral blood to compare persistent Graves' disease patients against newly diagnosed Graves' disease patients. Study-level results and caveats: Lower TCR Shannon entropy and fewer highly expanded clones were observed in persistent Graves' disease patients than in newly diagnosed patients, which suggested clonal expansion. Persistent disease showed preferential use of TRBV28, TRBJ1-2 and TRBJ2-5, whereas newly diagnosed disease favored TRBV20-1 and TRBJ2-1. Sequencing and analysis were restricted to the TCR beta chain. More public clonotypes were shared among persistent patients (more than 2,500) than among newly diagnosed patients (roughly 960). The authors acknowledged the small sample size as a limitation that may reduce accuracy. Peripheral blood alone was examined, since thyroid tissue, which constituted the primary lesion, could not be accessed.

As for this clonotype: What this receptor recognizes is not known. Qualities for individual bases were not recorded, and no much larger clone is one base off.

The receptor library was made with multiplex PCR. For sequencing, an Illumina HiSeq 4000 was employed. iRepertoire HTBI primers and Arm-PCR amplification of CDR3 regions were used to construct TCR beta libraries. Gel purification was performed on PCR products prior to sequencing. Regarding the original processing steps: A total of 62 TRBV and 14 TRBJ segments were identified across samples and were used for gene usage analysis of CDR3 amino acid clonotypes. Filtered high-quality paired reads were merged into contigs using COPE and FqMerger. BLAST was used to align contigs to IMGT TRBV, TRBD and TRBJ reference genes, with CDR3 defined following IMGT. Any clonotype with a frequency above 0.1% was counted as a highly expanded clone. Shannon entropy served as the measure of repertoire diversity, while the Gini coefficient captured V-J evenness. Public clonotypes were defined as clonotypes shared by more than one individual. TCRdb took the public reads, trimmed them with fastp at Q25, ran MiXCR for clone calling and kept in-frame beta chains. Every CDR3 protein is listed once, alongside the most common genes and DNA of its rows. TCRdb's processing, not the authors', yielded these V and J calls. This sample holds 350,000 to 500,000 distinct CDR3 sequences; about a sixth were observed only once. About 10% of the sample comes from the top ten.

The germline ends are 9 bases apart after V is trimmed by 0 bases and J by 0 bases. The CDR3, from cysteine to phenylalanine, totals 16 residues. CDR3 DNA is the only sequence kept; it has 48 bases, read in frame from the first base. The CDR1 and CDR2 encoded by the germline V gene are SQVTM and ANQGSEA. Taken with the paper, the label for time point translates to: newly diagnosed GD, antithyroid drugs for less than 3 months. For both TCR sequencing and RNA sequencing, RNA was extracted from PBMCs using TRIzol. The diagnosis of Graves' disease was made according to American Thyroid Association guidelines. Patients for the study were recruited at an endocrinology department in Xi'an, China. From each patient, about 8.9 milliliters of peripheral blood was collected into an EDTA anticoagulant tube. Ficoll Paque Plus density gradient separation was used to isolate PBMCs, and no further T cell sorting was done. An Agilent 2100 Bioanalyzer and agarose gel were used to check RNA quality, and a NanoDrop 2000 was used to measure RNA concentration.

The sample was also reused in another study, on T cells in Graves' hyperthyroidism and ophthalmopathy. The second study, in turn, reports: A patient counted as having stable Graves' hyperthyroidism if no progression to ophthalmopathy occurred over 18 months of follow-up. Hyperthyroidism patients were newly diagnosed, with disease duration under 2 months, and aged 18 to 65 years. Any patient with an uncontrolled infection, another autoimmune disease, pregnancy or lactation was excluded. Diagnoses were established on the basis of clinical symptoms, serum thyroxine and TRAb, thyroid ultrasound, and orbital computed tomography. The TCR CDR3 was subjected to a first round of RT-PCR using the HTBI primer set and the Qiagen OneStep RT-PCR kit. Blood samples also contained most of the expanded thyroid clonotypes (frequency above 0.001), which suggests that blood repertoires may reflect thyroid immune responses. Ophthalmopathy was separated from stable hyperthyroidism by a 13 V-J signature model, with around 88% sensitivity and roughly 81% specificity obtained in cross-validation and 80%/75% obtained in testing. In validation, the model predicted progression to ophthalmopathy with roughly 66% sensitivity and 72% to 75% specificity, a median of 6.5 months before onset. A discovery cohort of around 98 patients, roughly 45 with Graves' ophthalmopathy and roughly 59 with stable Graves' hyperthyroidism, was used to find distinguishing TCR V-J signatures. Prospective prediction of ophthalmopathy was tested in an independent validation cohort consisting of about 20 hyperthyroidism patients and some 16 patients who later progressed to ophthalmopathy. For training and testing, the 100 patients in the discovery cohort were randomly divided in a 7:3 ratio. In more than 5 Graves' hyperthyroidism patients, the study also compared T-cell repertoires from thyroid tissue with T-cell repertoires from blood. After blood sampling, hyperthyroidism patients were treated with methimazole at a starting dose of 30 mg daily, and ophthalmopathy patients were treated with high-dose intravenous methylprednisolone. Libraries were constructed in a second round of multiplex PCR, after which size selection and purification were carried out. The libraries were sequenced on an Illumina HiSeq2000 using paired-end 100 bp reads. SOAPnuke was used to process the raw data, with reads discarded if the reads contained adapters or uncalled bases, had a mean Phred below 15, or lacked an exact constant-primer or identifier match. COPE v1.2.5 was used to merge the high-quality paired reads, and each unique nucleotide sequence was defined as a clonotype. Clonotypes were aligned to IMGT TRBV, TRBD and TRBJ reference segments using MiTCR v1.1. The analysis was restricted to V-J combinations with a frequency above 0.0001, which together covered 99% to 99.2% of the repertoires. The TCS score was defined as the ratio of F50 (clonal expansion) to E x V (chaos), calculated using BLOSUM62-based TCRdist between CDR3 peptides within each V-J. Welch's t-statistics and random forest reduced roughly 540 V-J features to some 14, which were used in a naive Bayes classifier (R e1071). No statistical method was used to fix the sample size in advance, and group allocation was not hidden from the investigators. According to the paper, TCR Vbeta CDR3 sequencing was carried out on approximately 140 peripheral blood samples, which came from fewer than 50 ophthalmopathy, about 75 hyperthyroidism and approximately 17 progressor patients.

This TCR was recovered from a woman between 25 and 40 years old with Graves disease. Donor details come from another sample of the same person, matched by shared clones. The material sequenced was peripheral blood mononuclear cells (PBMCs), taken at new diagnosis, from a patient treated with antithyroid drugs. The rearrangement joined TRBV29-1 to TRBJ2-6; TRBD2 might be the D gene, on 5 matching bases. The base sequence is TGCAGCGTTGAAGAGGGGAGTCCCTCTGGGGCCAACGTCCTGACTTTC. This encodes CSVEEGSPSGANVLTF.